This T cell receptor (beta chain) was recorded in a study of CD8 T cells in ankylosing spondylitis. Each CDR3 protein gets one entry after TCRdb re-called the 5' RACE reads with MiXCR. The repertoire holds 330,000 or so distinct CDR3 sequences, with roughly 8% as singletons. Many counts were recorded for this clonotype. Its antigen is not known. Findings and limits, study-wide: There was a TCR beta motif, made of several highly homologous variants, that appeared characteristic of ankylosing spondylitis blood.

CDR1 and CDR2 (germline): MGHRA, YSYEKL. The V and J ends lost 0 bases and 8 bases respectively, with 19 bases between them. The CDR3 has 17 residues. The receptor's source is a male donor with ankylosing spondylitis. The sequenced sample was blood, either unsorted or a sorted T cell fraction (not recorded which). The chain carries TRBV4-1 and TRBJ1-4, with a weak D call TRBD1 (5 bases). This chain's CDR3 is CASSQDRGTVIGEKLFF. The CDR3 DNA reads as TGCGCCAGCAGCCAAGACCGGGGGACGGTAATAGGAGAAAAACTGTTTTTT.